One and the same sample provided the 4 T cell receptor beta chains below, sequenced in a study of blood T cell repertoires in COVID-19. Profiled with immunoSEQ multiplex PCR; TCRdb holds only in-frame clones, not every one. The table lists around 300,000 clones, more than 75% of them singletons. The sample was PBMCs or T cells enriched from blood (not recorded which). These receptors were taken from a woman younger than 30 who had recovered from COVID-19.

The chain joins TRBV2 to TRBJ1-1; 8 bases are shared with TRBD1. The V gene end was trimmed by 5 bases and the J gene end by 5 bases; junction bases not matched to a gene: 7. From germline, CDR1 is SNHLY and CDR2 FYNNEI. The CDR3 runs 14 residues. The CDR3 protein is CASSSQTGGTEAFF. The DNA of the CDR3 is TGTGCCAGCAGTAGCCAAACAGGGGGGACTGAAGCTTTCTTT. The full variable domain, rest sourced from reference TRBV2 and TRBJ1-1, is EPEVTQTPSHQVTQMGQEVILRCVPISNHLYFYWYRQILGQKVEFLVSFYNNEISEKSEIFDDQFSVERPDGSNFTLKIRSTKLEDSAMYFCASSSQTGGTEAFFGQGTRLTVV.

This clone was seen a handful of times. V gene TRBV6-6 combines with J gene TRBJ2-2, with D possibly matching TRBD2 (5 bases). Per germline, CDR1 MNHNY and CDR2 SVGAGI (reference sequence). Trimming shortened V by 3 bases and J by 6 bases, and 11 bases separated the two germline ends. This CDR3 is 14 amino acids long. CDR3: CASSYEGFPGELFF. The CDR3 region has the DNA TGTGCCAGCAGTTATGAGGGATTCCCCGGGGAGCTGTTTTTT.

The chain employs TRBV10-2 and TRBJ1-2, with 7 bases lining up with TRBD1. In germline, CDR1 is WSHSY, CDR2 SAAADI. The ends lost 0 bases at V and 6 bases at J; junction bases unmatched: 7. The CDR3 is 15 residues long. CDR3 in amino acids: CASSESGTVLHGYTF. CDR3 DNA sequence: TGCGCCAGCAGTGAGTCCGGGACAGTCTTACATGGCTACACCTTC.

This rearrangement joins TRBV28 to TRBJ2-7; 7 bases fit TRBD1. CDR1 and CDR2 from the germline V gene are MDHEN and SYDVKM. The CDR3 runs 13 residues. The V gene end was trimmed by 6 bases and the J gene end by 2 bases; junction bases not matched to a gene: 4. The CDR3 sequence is CASSRTGPYEQYF. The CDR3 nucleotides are TGTGCCAGCAGCCGGACAGGTCCCTACGAGCAGTACTTC.